This T cell receptor (beta chain) was found in a study of monozygotic twins with inflammatory bowel disease. Germline V CDR1 and CDR2: DFQATT, SNEGSKA (reference sequence). The CDR3 sequence is 18 residues long. TCRdb re-called the 5' RACE reads and shows each CDR3 protein once, DNA omitted. The sample data list about 210,000 distinct CDR3 sequences. Sequencing used blood. This chain uses TRBV20-1 with TRBJ2-5; TCRdb calls TRBD1, which cannot be checked without DNA. This sequence originates from a human donor with ulcerative colitis or Crohn's disease, or a healthy co-twin of an affected twin (not recorded which). This chain's CDR3 is CSARAPDFSRGGQETQYF.